This T cell receptor (beta chain) was captured by sequencing in a study of T cells in Graves' hyperthyroidism and ophthalmopathy. Overall study: Pretreatment peripheral blood was obtained at initial diagnosis.

CDR3 length: 15 amino acids. J was trimmed by 9 bases and V by 4 bases; bases with no gene match: 13. Each ophthalmopathy patient scored at least 3 on the Clinical Activity Score and at least 4 on NOSPECS grade, with duration under 3 months. Exclusions: uncontrolled infection, other autoimmune disease, pregnancy, lactation. Amplification yielded TCR beta CDR3 regions, with RNA transcripts as the source. TCR CDR3 underwent first-round RT-PCR with the HTBI primer set. TCRdb processed the multiplex PCR reads anew with MiXCR; each CDR3 protein has one entry. The sample shows 530,000 or so distinct CDR3 sequences, around a quarter of them seen only once.

The sequence came from a woman between 25 and 40 years old with Graves' ophthalmopathy. The V call is TRBV12-3 or TRBV12-4, the J call TRBJ2-7; TRBD1 agrees at 9 bases. Sequencing was carried out using blood. CDR3 bases: TGTGCCAGCAGTTCGGGACAGGGTCGCCTCCCTGGGCAGTACTTC. Translated: CASSSGQGRLPGQYF.